The 15 T cell receptor beta chains reported below all come from one sample, sequenced in a study of OX40 agonist ivuxolimab in advanced cancers. Repertoires were generated with immunoSEQ multiplex PCR, while TCRdb's copy carries only in-frame clones and drops some. The repertoire holds about 31,000 clones, with about 90% as singletons. The source was CD4+ or CD8+ T cells sorted from blood, collected in a trial of the OX40 agonist ivuxolimab. The source of these receptors is an adult with an advanced solid tumor such as melanoma, head and neck, liver or kidney cancer.

The rearrangement joins TRBV28 to TRBJ1-4; D might be TRBD1 (6 bases). This CDR3 contains 13 residues. CDR1 is MDHEN and CDR2 is SYDVKM in the germline V gene. V shed 5 bases and J shed 9 bases, with 13 bases lying between them. The CDR3 coding sequence is TGTGCCAGCAGTCCTCCGGGGACAAAAAAACTGTTTTTT. This gives the protein CASSPPGTKKLFF.

This clone was picked up a small number of times. The chain recombines TRBV7-9 with TRBJ2-1; weak D call: TRBD2 (5 bases). This CDR3 region has 14 residues. The germline V gene encodes CDR1 SEHNR and CDR2 FQNEAQ (reference sequence). V shed 5 bases and J shed 6 bases, with 14 bases lying between them. The DNA of the CDR3 is TGTGCCAGCAGCCCCCGTGAAGCGGCCAATGAGCAGTTCTTC. It specifies CASSPREAANEQFF.

The CDR3, as DNA: TGTGCCAGTAGTATCTCAGGGGACGAAAAACTGTTTTTT. Its translation is CASSISGDEKLFF. V is TRBV19 and J is TRBJ1-4; a weak D match, TRBD1 (6 bases). This CDR3 spans 13 amino acids. The V end was cut by 3 bases, the J end by 8 bases, with 10 bases between. CDR1 LNHDA and CDR2 SQIVND come from the germline V gene (reference sequence).

The rearrangement joins TRBV4-1 to TRBJ2-7; 7 bases are shared with TRBD2. With 4 bases clipped from V and 1 base from J, the junction kept 10 bases outside the gene matches. CDR1 and CDR2 (germline): MGHRA, YSYEKL. The CDR3 is made up of 16 amino acids. CDR3 residues: CASSLGSGDSSYEQYF. The CDR3 coding sequence is TGCGCCAGCAGCCTAGGGAGCGGGGACTCATCCTACGAGCAGTACTTC.

This clone came up once. The gene calls are TRBV2 and TRBJ1-3; the D is unclear. The CDR3 loop spans 15 amino acids. Germline CDR1 and CDR2: SNHLY and FYNNEI. V lost 1 base and J 3 bases, leaving 10 bases between the germline ends. In nucleotides, the CDR3 is TGTGCCAGCAGTGAAGAGGGTAGTAATGGAAACACCATATATTTT. This codes for CASSEEGSNGNTIYF.

This clone appeared a single time. This chain uses TRBV4-2 with TRBJ2-1; 7 bases are a match to TRBD2. The CDR3 has 17 amino acids. Germline V gene sequence: CDR1 LGHNA, CDR2 YNFKEQ. J gave up 3 bases and V 1 base, and 9 bases lay outside the gene matches. In DNA, the CDR3 is TGTGCCAGCAGCCAAGTAATGGCGGGAGAACTCTACAATGAGCAGTTCTTC. Its protein product is CASSQVMAGELYNEQFF.

The gene calls are TRBV28 and TRBJ2-5; the match to TRBD2 covers 14 bases. The germline gives CDR1 MDHEN, CDR2 SYDVKM. The CDR3 runs 17 residues. The J segment lost 0 bases and the V segment lost 5 bases, leaving 5 bases of the junction unmatched. The CDR3 sequence is CASSIRTSGRHQETQYF. CDR3 nucleotide sequence: TGTGCCAGCAGTATAAGGACTAGCGGGAGGCACCAAGAGACCCAGTACTTC.

The J gene is TRBJ2-1, the V gene TRBV4-2, with 10 nucleotides matching TRBD1. Germline V gene lookup returns CDR1 LGHNA and CDR2 YNFKEQ. This CDR3 spans 15 amino acids. With 1 base clipped from V and 3 bases from J, the junction kept 0 bases outside the gene matches. The CDR3 loop is CASSQGTGGYNEQFF. The CDR3 nucleotides are TGTGCCAGCAGCCAAGGGACAGGGGGCTACAATGAGCAGTTCTTC.

The genes are TRBV29-1 and TRBJ2-5, with D uncertain. Germline CDR1 reads SQVTM; CDR2 reads ANQGSEA. This CDR3 comprises 13 residues. V gave up 1 base and J gave up 3 bases, with 9 bases separating them. Here the CDR3 DNA reads TGCAGCGTTGAAGGGCAGTATGAAGAGACCCAGTACTTC. Residues: CSVEGQYEETQYF. The full variable domain, its missing parts supplied by reference TRBV29-1 and TRBJ2-5, is SAVISQKPSRDICQRGTSLTIQCQVDSQVTMMFWYRQQPGQSLTLIATANQGSEATYESGFVIDKFPISRPNLTFSTLTVSNMSPEDSSIYLCSVEGQYEETQYFGPGTRLLVL.

CDR3 loop: CASKGTGNQPQHF. The CDR3 coding sequence is TGTGCCAGTAAGGGGACAGGGAATCAGCCCCAGCATTTT. This chain joins TRBV19 and TRBJ1-5; 9 bases map to TRBD1. Germline-derived CDR1 and CDR2 are LNHDA and SQIVND (reference sequence). There are 13 residues in the CDR3. The junction had 2 bases not matched to a gene; V was cut back by 7 bases and J by 4 bases.

The chain couples TRBV28 to TRBJ1-4, with 7 nucleotides matching TRBD1. The length of the CDR3 is 14 residues. Germline trimming cut 4 bases from V and 6 bases from J; bases unmatched to any gene: 5. Germline V gene lookup returns CDR1 MDHEN and CDR2 SYDVKM. The CDR3 loop reads CASSSGQNYEKLFF. The CDR3 DNA is TGTGCCAGCAGTTCGGGACAGAACTATGAAAAACTGTTTTTT.

This clone is a singleton in its sample. The J gene is TRBJ2-1, the V gene TRBV11-2; TRBD2 matches 7 bases. J was trimmed by 7 bases and V by 5 bases; bases with no gene match: 17. CDR1 and CDR2 (germline): SGHAT, FQNNGV. CDR3 length: 17 amino acids. CDR3 region: CASSPPGREREGNEQFF. The CDR3 DNA reads as TGTGCCAGCAGCCCCCCTGGGCGGGAGAGGGAGGGGAATGAGCAGTTCTTC.

The genes are TRBV5-4 and TRBJ1-1; TRBD1 matches 7 bases. After removal of 4 bases from V and 0 bases from J, the junction contained 9 bases not matched to a gene. Germline V CDR1 and CDR2: SGHNT, YYREEE (reference sequence). There are 16 residues in the CDR3. CDR3 sequence reads: CASSPRQGFVNTEAFF. CDR3 DNA sequence: TGTGCCAGCAGCCCCCGACAGGGCTTCGTGAACACTGAAGCTTTCTTT.

This chain connects TRBV28 to TRBJ2-1; TRBD1 agrees at 9 bases. The germline V gene has CDR1 MDHEN and CDR2 SYDVKM. This CDR3 contains 15 residues. The junction had 4 bases not matched to a gene; V was cut back by 6 bases and J by 1 base. CDR3 DNA: TGTGCCAGCAGACCAGGACAGGGGTCCTACAATGAGCAGTTCTTC. Amino acid sequence: CASRPGQGSYNEQFF. Complete variable domain (other parts from reference TRBV28 and TRBJ2-1): DVKVTQSSRYLVKRTGEKVFLECVQDMDHENMFWYRQDPGLGLRLIYFSYDVKMKEKGDIPEGYSVSREKKERFSLILESASTNQTSMYLCASRPGQGSYNEQFFGPGTRLTVL.

The CDR3 region is CASQGARNTEAFF. CDR3 DNA: TGTGCCAGCCAGGGGGCGAGGAACACTGAAGCTTTCTTT. The V call is TRBV6-1, the J call TRBJ1-1, with 8 bases aligning to TRBD1. Looked up from germline, CDR1 is MNHNS and CDR2 is SASEGT. This CDR3 region has 13 residues. With 8 bases clipped from V and 1 base from J, the junction kept 3 bases outside the gene matches.